The 2 T cell receptor beta chains presented below share a single source sample, sequenced in a study of T-cell reconstitution after alpha-beta-depleted transplantation in children. For TCRbeta, the library was prepared with unique molecular identifiers. One entry per CDR3 protein, called by TCRdb with MiXCR from the PCR reads. The sample contains roughly 310,000 distinct CDR3 sequences, 20% to 30% of which appear only once. Sequenced here: PBMCs, mostly from graft donor cells, sampled 180 days after TCRalphabeta/CD19-depleted stem cell transplant. Receptors originate from a male patient younger than 18 who had a stem cell transplant for acute lymphoblastic leukemia, so the T cells may come from the graft donor.

This clonotype was seen a handful of times. The chain links TRBV9 to TRBJ2-1; D may be TRBD2 (6 bases). This CDR3 has 15 residues. V was pared by 3 bases and J by 1 base, with 11 bases between. The germline CDR1 and CDR2 sequences are SGDLS and YYNGEE. For the CDR3, the DNA is TGTGCCAGCAGCGCCCAGGAGGGGTCCTACAATGAGCAGTTCTTC. It translates to CASSAQEGSYNEQFF.

This rearrangement joins TRBV10-2 to TRBJ2-7; no clear D. The CDR3 has 13 amino acids. Germline V lookup: CDR1 WSHSY, CDR2 SAAADI. Trimming took off 6 bases at V and 3 bases at J, with 12 bases between the two ends. CDR3: CASRAAALYEQYF. The CDR3 DNA reads TGCGCCAGCAGAGCAGCAGCCCTCTACGAGCAGTACTTC.